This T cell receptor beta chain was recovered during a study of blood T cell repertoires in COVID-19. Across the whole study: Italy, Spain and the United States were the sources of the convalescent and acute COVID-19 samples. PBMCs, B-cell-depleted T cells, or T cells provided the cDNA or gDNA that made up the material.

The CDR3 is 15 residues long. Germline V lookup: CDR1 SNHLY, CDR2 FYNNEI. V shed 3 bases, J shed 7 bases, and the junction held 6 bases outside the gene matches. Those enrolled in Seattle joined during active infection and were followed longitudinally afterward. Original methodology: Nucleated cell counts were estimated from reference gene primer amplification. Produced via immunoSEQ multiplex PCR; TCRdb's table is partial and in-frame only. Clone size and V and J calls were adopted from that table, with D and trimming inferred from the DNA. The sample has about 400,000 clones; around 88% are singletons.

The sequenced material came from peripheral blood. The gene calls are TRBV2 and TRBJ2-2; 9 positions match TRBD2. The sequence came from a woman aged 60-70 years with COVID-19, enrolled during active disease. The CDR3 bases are TGTGCCAGCAGTGACTGGCGGGGGGGCATCGGGGAGCTGTTTTTT. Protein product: CASSDWRGGIGELFF.